One T cell receptor (beta chain) is described in this entry. This sample stems from a study of CD8 T cells in Susac syndrome. Germline-derived CDR1 and CDR2 are SGHRS and YFSETQ. The V and J ends lost 0 bases and 0 bases respectively, with 10 bases between them. This CDR3 has 17 residues. An amount of RNA that ranged from about 0.45 to 1 ug was reverse transcribed with random hexamers. By means of immunoSEQ multiplex PCR, TCR beta CDR3 spanning 54 Vbeta and 13 Jbeta underwent amplification. TCRdb re-analysed the immunoSEQ multiplex PCR reads in MiXCR, keeping a single row per CDR3 protein. The sample includes around 190,000 distinct CDR3 sequences, 85% to 95% of them seen just once. Blood CD8+ and CD4+ T cells underwent high-throughput TCR beta sequencing. The diagnostic criteria for definite or probable disease, as recently defined, were met by the patients with Susac syndrome. Isolation of CD8+ and CD4+ T cells was performed negatively, whereas enrichment of TEMRA cells was done by FACS.

The receptor comes from a human donor with Susac syndrome. The material sequenced was CD4+ T cells from PBMCs. This chain uses TRBV5-1 with TRBJ2-6; D remains unclear. This CDR3 is CASSLALQTSGANVLTF. As DNA, the CDR3 is TGCGCCAGCAGCTTGGCCTTACAGACCTCTGGGGCCAACGTCCTGACTTTC.